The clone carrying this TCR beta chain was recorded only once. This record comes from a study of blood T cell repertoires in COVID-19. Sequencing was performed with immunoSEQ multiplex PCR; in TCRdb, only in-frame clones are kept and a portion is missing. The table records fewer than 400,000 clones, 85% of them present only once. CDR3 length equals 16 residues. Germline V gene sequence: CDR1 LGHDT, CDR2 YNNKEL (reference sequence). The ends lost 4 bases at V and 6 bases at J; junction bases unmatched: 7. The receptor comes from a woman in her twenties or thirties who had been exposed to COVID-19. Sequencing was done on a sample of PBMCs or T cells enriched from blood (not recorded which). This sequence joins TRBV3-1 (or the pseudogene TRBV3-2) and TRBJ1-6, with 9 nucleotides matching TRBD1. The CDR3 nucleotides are TGTGCCAGCAGCCCCCTAGGACAGGGGAGTAATTCACCCCTCCACTTT. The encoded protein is CASSPLGQGSNSPLHF.